The sequence of this T cell receptor (beta chain) was determined in a study of T cells in Graves' hyperthyroidism and ophthalmopathy. This clonotype was counted at least ten times. Its antigen is as yet unknown. The germline gives CDR1 MDHEN, CDR2 SYDVKM. V was clipped by 2 bases and J by 5 bases; unmatched bases: 13. The CDR3 runs to 18 residues. PBMCs were obtained from over 8.5 ml fresh peripheral blood. TCR beta CDR3 regions were amplified from RNA. The study used the HTBI primer set for a first-round RT-PCR of the TCR CDR3. Using its own MiXCR run on the multiplex PCR reads, TCRdb lists one record per CDR3 protein. The data contain more than 500,000 distinct CDR3 sequences, about 16% of them singletons. Findings and limits, study-wide: Stable hyperthyroidism was separated from ophthalmopathy by a model based on 13 V-J features.

This TCR came from a woman in her 30s with Graves' ophthalmopathy. The chain links TRBV28 to TRBJ2-5; 11 bases agree with TRBD2. The material sequenced was blood. The CDR3 region is CASSLGVTLAGGGETQYF. CDR3 DNA: TGTGCCAGCAGTTTAGGAGTTACGCTAGCGGGAGGTGGTGAGACCCAGTACTTC.